This T cell receptor (beta chain) was recovered during a study of cytomegalovirus exposure and HLA in healthy donors. Every donor was a healthy person donating bone marrow. PCR used 60 Vbeta primers and 13 Jbeta primers. Only in-frame clones appear in the TCRdb table, and some are missing; sequencing was by immunoSEQ multiplex PCR. The profile shows some 120,000 clones, roughly four fifths of them singletons. V was cut by 6 bases and J by 7 bases, with 13 bases left in between. CDR3 length: 12 amino acids. Germline CDR1 MDHEN, CDR2 SYDVKM. Study findings and constraints: Listed as cytomegalovirus-associated were 150 or so TCR beta chains. Researchers reportedly found TCR beta sequences accurately predicted most subjects' HLA-A and HLA-B alleles. Prior analysis indicated that the majority of TCR beta V segments exhibited productivity approximately 87% or approximately 30% of the time.

As concerns this clone: Its antigen remains unknown.

The sequenced sample consisted of PBMCs. The chain recombines TRBV28 with TRBJ2-7; D not resolved. The TCR sequence derives from a woman in her 40s in good health and CMV-seronegative. The CDR3, as DNA: TGTGCCAGCAGCCTTAGAGTGTTGGAGCAGTACTTC. It translates to CASSLRVLEQYF.